A single sample gave rise to the 8 T cell receptor beta chains below, sequenced in a study of shared clonotypes between healthy human individuals. Clones were sequenced by immunoSEQ multiplex PCR, and TCRdb holds only the in-frame ones, with some missing. Counted here are 2,100,000 or so clones, nearly 97% occurring once; the ten biggest clones make up roughly 0.13%. The sequenced sample consisted of naive CD4+ T cells sorted from blood. Subset described: CD45RA+ positively selected. All receptors derive from a man between 18 and 35 years old in good health.

The chain joins TRBV23-1 to TRBJ1-2, with TRBD1 matching over 9 bases. TRBV23-1 carries the ORF label, with uncertain function. J was trimmed by 7 bases and V by 3 bases; bases with no gene match: 9. The length of the CDR3 is 15 residues. CDR3 in amino acids: CASSHPGQGAGGYTF. CDR3 nucleotide sequence: TGCGCCAGCAGTCATCCGGGACAGGGAGCAGGTGGCTACACCTTC.

The V and J genes are TRBV5-4 and TRBJ1-2, with D possibly matching TRBD1 (5 bases). V dropped 4 bases and J dropped 2 bases, with 12 bases sitting between them. Germline CDR1 SGHNT, CDR2 YYREEE (reference sequence). This CDR3 spans 14 amino acids. For the CDR3, the DNA is TGTGCCAGCAGCACACCGACAGCAAACTATGGCTACACCTTC. Translated: CASSTPTANYGYTF.

The CDR3 nucleotides read TGTGCCAGCAGCCCCAGGAGATCGAACACCGGGGAGCTGTTTTTT. It yields the protein CASSPRRSNTGELFF. This sequence joins TRBV28 and TRBJ2-2; unclear D gene. From germline, CDR1 is MDHEN and CDR2 SYDVKM. V was clipped by 6 bases and J by 0 bases, with 11 bases between them. The CDR3 is 15 amino acids.

Points on this clone: The same CDR3 also results from other DNA sequences found in this sample. The chain has TRBV27 and TRBJ1-3; D perhaps matches TRBD1 (5 bases). The V and J ends lost 6 bases and 1 base respectively, with 13 bases between them. The CDR3 is 15 amino acids. Germline assignment: CDR1 MNHEY and CDR2 SMNVEV (reference sequence). CDR3 sequence reads: CASSPRQGSGNTIYF. CDR3 coding DNA: TGTGCCAGCAGCCCCCGTCAGGGATCTGGAAACACCATATATTTT.

In its sample, this clone was seen once. Other DNA sequences in this sample translate to the same CDR3. The rearrangement uses TRBV18 and TRBJ2-7, with a tentative D call TRBD2 (5 bases). V gave up 0 bases and J gave up 6 bases, with 6 bases separating them. CDR1 is KGHSH and CDR2 is LQKENI in the germline V gene. CDR3 length: 12 residues. The CDR3 coding sequence is TGTGCCAGCTCACCACCAGGAGGCGAGCAGTACTTC. Its protein product is CASSPPGGEQYF.

CDR3 protein: CASSQGLQNTEAFF. In nucleotides, the CDR3 is TGTGCCAGCAGTCAGGGGCTACAGAACACTGAAGCTTTCTTT. The rearrangement joins TRBV6-5 to TRBJ1-1, with D perhaps matching TRBD1 (6 bases). V was cut by 5 bases and J by 1 base, with 11 bases left in between. This CDR3 is 14 amino acids long. The germline CDR1 and CDR2 sequences are MNHEY and SVGAGI.

This chain uses TRBV5-1 with TRBJ1-1; TRBD1 is a possible D gene (6 bases). In germline, CDR1 is SGHRS, CDR2 YFSETQ. The CDR3 extends over 14 amino acids. V was clipped by 1 base and J by 6 bases, with 13 bases between them. The CDR3 DNA is TGCGCCAGCAGCTTGTTCGGGGGCGGACCTGAAGCTTTCTTT. This encodes CASSLFGGGPEAFF.

The rearrangement links TRBV2 to TRBJ2-4; D ambiguous. The germline V and J ends were trimmed by 7 bases and 1 base, with 8 bases remaining between them. The V gene's germline CDR1 is SNHLY and CDR2 FYNNEI. The CDR3 has 13 residues. Here the CDR3 DNA reads TGTGCCAGCATGCAGATTGCCAAAAACATTCAGTACTTC. This translates into CASMQIAKNIQYF.